This TCR beta chain was identified in a study of blood T cell repertoires in COVID-19 (dated by TCRdb to 2019 to 2021). As for the study more broadly: Collaborator samples came from the United States, Italy and Spain and covered acute and convalescent phases of COVID-19. The repertoires were made available in a free public database intended to serve as a resource for research on the immune response to SARS-CoV-2. The prospective study material was composed of cDNA or gDNA derived from T cells, B-cell-depleted T cells, or PBMCs. Where available, HLA class I and class II types were taken from metadata supplied by the sample provider and were not determined by assay-based typing. The samples were drawn from two sources: the first 160 participants of the ongoing ImmuneRACE study, and 1,254 subjects contributed by 6 global collaborators. Subjects who had been exposed to COVID-19, were actively infected with it, or had recovered from it provided the deeply sampled blood TCRbeta repertoires that made up the dataset. A de-identified subject ID, COVID-19 status, age in years and sex were almost always included in the sample metadata. Overall study results and their limits: How much clinical and demographic metadata was included differed by source and by participant, and the metadata was provided uncurated.

A note on this clone: What antigen it recognizes has not been identified. No base-level quality is on record; no much larger clone is a single base apart.

TCRbeta CDR3 regions were amplified from genomic DNA using the immunoSEQ Assay, a bias-controlled multiplex PCR. The authors' pipeline ran thus. Nucleated cell counts per sample were estimated from amplification of reference gene primers within the assay. To quantify the absolute abundance of each unique TCRbeta CDR3 rearrangement, sequence reads were collapsed and filtered. For each sample, productive Simpson clonality was calculated as the square root of Simpson's diversity index across productive rearrangements. Entries here come from immuneACCESS through TCRdb and include only in-frame sequences with V and J called. Some clones fail to appear in such tables; in the studies checked, an unresolved V gene covers under half of the shortfall, and the cause of the remainder is unknown. D and trimming come from the DNA, and the V and J calls and clone size come from that table. This sample lists around 190,000 clones; around 83% were detected once. The top ten clonotypes cover less than 2% of the sample.

The CDR3 spans 15 residues, from the cysteine through the phenylalanine. Left in the record is the CDR3 DNA by itself, 45 bases read in frame from the first base. CDR1 SGHNT and CDR2 YYREEE are derived from the germline V gene (reference sequence). V is pruned by 4 bases and J by 4 bases, leaving 8 bases of the junction without a gene match. The collaborating institutions used their own protocols to collect whole blood in K2EDTA tubes. For TCRbeta analysis, collaborator samples were shipped as frozen whole blood, as isolated PBMCs, or as DNA extracted from either sample type. The chain is assembled from TRBV5-4 and TRBJ2-7, with TRBD2 identical over 10 junction bases. The receptor was isolated from a human donor in a cohort sampled during active COVID-19. Sequenced material: peripheral blood. The CDR3 protein: CASSLLAGGGYEQYF. The bases are TGTGCCAGCAGCCTTTTAGCGGGGGGTGGGTACGAGCAGTACTTC.